This TCR beta chain was sequenced in a study of T-cell memory formation after mild COVID-19. In TCRdb, the 5' RACE reads were re-called with MiXCR into one record per CDR3 protein. The table has roughly 130,000 distinct CDR3 sequences, roughly 6% seen once. Specimen: PBMCs or a T cell subset sorted from them (not recorded which). This receptor was identified in an adult woman who had mild COVID-19 (a few samples of this study predate the infection). Cell type and time point are not known.

The CDR3 protein is CAWSVRRQGRELTGYTF. In DNA form, the CDR3 reads TGTGCCTGGAGTGTACGACGACAGGGGCGTGAGCTGACTGGCTACACCTTC. The chain recombines TRBV30 with TRBJ1-2, with TRBD1 identical over 8 bases. The CDR3 is 17 residues long. V was pared by 0 bases and J by 7 bases, with 16 bases of the junction left unmatched. Germline V gene data show CDR1 as GTSNPN and CDR2 as SVGIG (reference sequence). The full variable domain, rest sourced from reference TRBV30 and TRBJ1-2, is SQTIHQWPATLVQPVGSPLSLECTVEGTSNPNLYWYRQAAGRGLQLLFYSVGIGQISSEVPQNLSASRPQDRQFILSSKKLLLSDSGFYLCAWSVRRQGRELTGYTFGSGTRLTVV.